One and the same sample provided the 14 T cell receptor beta chains below, sequenced in a study of identical twins. One entry per CDR3 protein results from TCRdb running MiXCR on the 5' RACE reads. The table lists roughly 250,000 distinct CDR3 sequences, around 7% of them singletons, with roughly 3.9% in the top ten. The data also belong to a second study, concerning yellow fever vaccine responses in identical twins.

Sequencing used memory (CD45RO+) T cells sorted from blood. The receptors come from a woman under 30 in good health.

The chain combines TRBV6-1 with TRBJ2-3; 12 bases match TRBD1. V lost 6 bases and J lost 1; bases outside the gene matches: 8. This CDR3 has 17 amino acids. CDR1 is MNHNS, CDR2 SASEGT, per germline. CDR3 sequence (DNA): TGTGCCAGCAGCCAGCAAGGGACAGGGGGCCGCACAGATACGCAGTATTTT. It yields the protein CASSQQGTGGRTDTQYF.

This clonotype was detected many times. The chain joins TRBV4-1 to TRBJ1-1; 7 bases fit TRBD1. Unmatched junction bases numbered 7, after V lost 5 bases and J lost 4 bases. The CDR3 runs 14 residues. The germline gives CDR1 MGHRA, CDR2 YSYEKL. The CDR3 reads CASSIQGGITEAFF. The CDR3 nucleotides read TGCGCCAGCAGCATTCAGGGGGGCATCACTGAAGCTTTCTTT.

This clonotype was seen repeatedly, ten times or more. The CDR3 sequence is CSARVSPRDSFGNEQFF. The CDR3 DNA follows: TGCAGTGCTAGAGTCTCCCCCCGGGACAGTTTTGGGAATGAGCAGTTCTTC. This chain connects TRBV20-1 to TRBJ2-1; 7 nucleotides line up with TRBD1. V shed 1 base and J 7 bases; nucleotides not matched to a gene: 16. Germline V lookup: CDR1 DFQATT, CDR2 SNEGSKA (reference sequence). CDR3 length: 17 residues.

This chain joins TRBV12-3 or TRBV12-4 and TRBJ2-7; 8 positions match TRBD2. V was pared by 5 bases and J by 7 bases, with 16 bases of the junction left unmatched. The CDR3 loop spans 16 amino acids. The CDR3 sequence: CASSPQFGAGAQEQYF. The CDR3 region has the DNA TGTGCCAGCAGTCCCCAGTTTGGAGCGGGAGCTCAGGAGCAGTACTTC.

This clonotype was counted many times. The genes are TRBV14 and TRBJ2-2; D not certain. Deletions cut 2 bases from V and 5 bases from J, with 18 bases between. The V gene's germline CDR1 is SGHDN and CDR2 FVKESK. This CDR3 is 17 amino acids long. CDR3 DNA: TGTGCCAGCAGCCAAATTGGAATGGGAAGAAGGACCGGGGAGCTGTTTTTT. Its protein product is CASSQIGMGRRTGELFF. Filled out from reference TRBV14 and TRBJ2-2, the complete variable domain reads EAGVTQFPSHSVIEKGQTVTLRCDPISGHDNLYWYRRVMGKEIKFLLHFVKESKQDESGMPNNRFLAERTGGTYSTLKVQPAELEDSGVYFCASSQIGMGRRTGELFFGEGSRLTVL.

The chain carries TRBV6-4 and TRBJ1-6; 7 bases map to TRBD1. The V and J ends lost 6 bases and 6 bases, in that order; junction bases with no gene match: 8. The CDR3 totals 15 residues. CDR1 and CDR2 from the germline V gene are MRHNA and SNTAGT. CDR3 region: CASSEQGSSNSPLHF. In DNA, the CDR3 is TGTGCCAGCAGCGAACAGGGGTCGAGTAATTCACCCCTCCACTTT.

This clonotype was found many times. This rearrangement joins TRBV5-1 to TRBJ2-4, with 7 bases fitting TRBD1. The CDR3 loop spans 20 amino acids. The V gene's germline CDR1 is SGHRS and CDR2 YFSETQ. Unmatched junction bases numbered 22, after V lost 4 bases and J lost 3 bases. The CDR3 region is CASSANLKGKGGGGKNIQYF. In DNA form, the CDR3 reads TGCGCCAGCAGCGCGAACCTGAAGGGGAAAGGGGGCGGAGGCAAAAACATTCAGTACTTC.

In regard to this clonotype: This may be a read error, as it is one base from a much larger clone. The rearrangement joins TRBV12-3 or TRBV12-4 to TRBJ2-7, with 12 positions matching TRBD2. J lost 8 bases, V lost 7 bases, and 9 bases had no gene match. The CDR3 contains 14 residues. The CDR3 spells CASTEGLAGYQQYF. The CDR3 DNA is TGTGCCAGCACCGAAGGACTAGCGGGATACCAGCAGTACTTC.

The table lists this clonotype with many counts. The J gene is TRBJ2-4, the V gene TRBV5-1, with TRBD1 as a possible D gene (8 bases). Germline V gene data show CDR1 as SGHRS and CDR2 as YFSETQ. The V and J ends lost 4 bases and 5 bases respectively, with 16 bases between them. The CDR3 is made up of 15 amino acids. Written as DNA, the CDR3 is TGCGCCAGCAGCCTACAGGGGGGGTCCCAAAACATTCAGTACTTC. It translates to CASSLQGGSQNIQYF. Filled out from reference TRBV5-1 and TRBJ2-4, the complete variable domain reads KAGVTQTPRYLIKTRGQQVTLSCSPISGHRSVSWYQQTPGQGLQFLFEYFSETQRNKGNFPGRFSGRQFSNSRSEMNVSTLELGDSALYLCASSLQGGSQNIQYFGAGTRLSVL.

This clonotype has a handful of counts. The chain has TRBV29-1 and TRBJ2-5, with 8 bases aligning to TRBD1. The CDR3 totals 14 residues. V lost 5 bases and J lost 4; bases outside the gene matches: 9. CDR1 SQVTM and CDR2 ANQGSEA come from the germline V gene. In nucleotides, the CDR3 is TGCAGCGTTTACCTCAGAGGGACAGGAGAGACCCAGTACTTC. Translation gives CSVYLRGTGETQYF.

A word on this clonotype: At one end the junction does not follow the germline gene, possibly because of a read error. The chain employs TRBV20-1 and TRBJ2-3, with 10 bases aligning to TRBD2. This CDR3 region has 18 residues. CDR1 is DFQATT, CDR2 SNEGSKA, per germline (reference sequence). The CDR3 loop is CCARDLGQSGRVSDTQYF. The CDR3 nucleotides are TGCTGTGCTAGAGATCTTGGTCAGAGCGGGAGGGTTTCTGATACGCAGTATTTT.

CDR3 nucleotides: TGTGCCAGCAGCCCCCGGCTAGCGGGGGCCGGGGGAGAGACCCAGTACTTC. Protein product: CASSPRLAGAGGETQYF. The chain joins TRBV7-8 to TRBJ2-5; 10 nucleotides agree with TRBD2. The germline gives CDR1 SGHVS, CDR2 FQNEAQ. V lost 5 bases, J lost 4 bases, and 13 bases stayed unmatched. This CDR3 spans 17 amino acids.

In its sample, this clonotype was seen a few times. The chain uses TRBV24-1 and TRBJ2-3, with 7 nucleotides matching TRBD1. The CDR3 runs to 16 residues. Trimming at V came to 4 bases and at J to 1 base, leaving 7 bases not matched to a gene. Per the germline V gene, CDR1 is KGHDR and CDR2 is SFDVKD. The CDR3 region has the DNA TGTGCCACCAGTGACCCGGGACAGCTCCGCACAGATACGCAGTATTTT. Translated: CATSDPGQLRTDTQYF.

This clonotype was observed many times. This chain uses TRBV11-3 with TRBJ2-2; the match to TRBD1 covers 10 bases. The CDR3 covers 14 residues. CDR1 and CDR2 from the germline V gene are SGHNT and YENEEA. V dropped 4 bases and J dropped 7; count of bases not matched to a gene: 3. CDR3 protein: CASSWDRGHGELFF. DNA for the CDR3: TGTGCCAGCAGCTGGGACAGGGGTCACGGGGAGCTGTTTTTT.